This TCR beta chain is drawn from a study of monozygotic twins with inflammatory bowel disease. The template-switching step introduced UMIs that carried a 6-nucleotide sample barcode. TCRdb re-called the 5' RACE reads and gives one entry per CDR3 protein, without DNA. The table lists approximately 400,000 distinct CDR3 sequences. Donors each gave approximately 2.4 ml of blood. Notes on this clonotype: Its antigen is unknown.

Study outcomes and limitations: A reduction in TCRbeta diversity (inverse Simpson) was seen in IBD patients relative to healthy co-twins.

This TCR derives from a human donor with ulcerative colitis or Crohn's disease, or a healthy co-twin of an affected twin (not recorded which). The sequenced material came from blood.

CDR3 protein: CASSQDLGRTANIQYF. The chain joins TRBV4-1 to TRBJ2-4. The CDR3 is made up of 16 amino acids. CDR1 and CDR2 from the germline V gene are MGHRA and YSYEKL.